This T cell receptor beta chain appears in the sequencing data of a study of T cell responses to AZD1222 COVID-19 vaccine. The study's findings and limits: Clonal diversity was possibly underestimated, and the donors were mostly white British, with more females.

The ends lost 6 bases at V and 7 bases at J; junction bases unmatched: 9. Germline V gene lookup returns CDR1 SNHLY and CDR2 FYNNEI. The CDR3 is 14 residues long. About this clone itself: No antigen is known for it.

Libraries were prepared by immunoSEQ multiplex PCR; TCRdb keeps only in-frame clonotypes and omits some of them. Altogether approximately 110,000 clones are present, about 89% being singletons, with the ten largest covering approximately 4.5%. This sample comprised peripheral blood, obtained on day 0 of AZD1222 vaccination. The chain employs TRBV2 and TRBJ1-3; 7 bases are a match to TRBD1. The receptor was derived from an adult in good health. CDR3 nucleotides: TGTGCCAGCAGACTACAGGGGACAGCGAACACCATATATTTT. It is translated as CASRLQGTANTIYF.